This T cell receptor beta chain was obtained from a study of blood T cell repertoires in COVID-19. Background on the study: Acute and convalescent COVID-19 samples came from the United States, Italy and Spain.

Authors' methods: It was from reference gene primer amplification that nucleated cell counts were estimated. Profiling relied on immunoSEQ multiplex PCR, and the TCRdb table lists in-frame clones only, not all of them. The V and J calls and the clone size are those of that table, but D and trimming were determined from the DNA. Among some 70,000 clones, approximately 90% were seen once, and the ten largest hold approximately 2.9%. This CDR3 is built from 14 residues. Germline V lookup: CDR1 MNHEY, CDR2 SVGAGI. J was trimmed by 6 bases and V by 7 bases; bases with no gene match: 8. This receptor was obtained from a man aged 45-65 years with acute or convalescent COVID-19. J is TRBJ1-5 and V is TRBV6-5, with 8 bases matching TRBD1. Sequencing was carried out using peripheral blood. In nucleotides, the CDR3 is TGTGCCAGCATGCCAGGGGGCTTGGGTCAGCCCCAGCATTTT. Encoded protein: CASMPGGLGQPQHF.